The 31 T cell receptor beta chains presented below share a single source sample, sequenced in a study of blood T cell repertoires in COVID-19. Using immunoSEQ multiplex PCR, the repertoire was profiled, and TCRdb retains in-frame clones only, with some absent. In the table there are about 190,000 clones, approximately 84% of which are singletons. The sequenced sample consisted of PBMCs or T cells enriched from blood (not recorded which). The receptors were sampled from a young woman who had recovered from COVID-19.

Concerning this clone: Other DNA sequences of this sample code for an identical CDR3. V and J are TRBV5-1 and TRBJ1-3; D is perhaps TRBD1 (5 bases). This CDR3 spans 15 amino acids. In germline, CDR1 is SGHRS, CDR2 YFSETQ. Trimming pared 4 bases from V and 4 bases from J, leaving 15 bases between. The CDR3 loop is CASSLGPGQGNTIYF. In DNA, the CDR3 is TGCGCCAGCAGCCTGGGGCCCGGACAAGGAAACACCATATATTTT.

The chain is built from TRBV7-8 and TRBJ1-6, with D perhaps TRBD1 (5 bases). This CDR3 comprises 14 residues. Trimming took off 6 bases at V and 6 bases at J, with 12 bases between the two ends. In germline, CDR1 is SGHVS, CDR2 FQNEAQ. The CDR3 DNA reads as TGTGCCAGCAGACAGGCCTGGATTAATTCACCCCTCCACTTT. Translated, it gives CASRQAWINSPLHF.

The gene calls are TRBV11-2 and TRBJ1-4; 11 bases are shared with TRBD1. Unmatched junction bases numbered 8, after V lost 2 bases and J lost 0 bases. CDR3 length equals 19 residues. Per the germline V gene, CDR1 is SGHAT and CDR2 is FQNNGV. The CDR3 DNA reads TGTGCCAGCAGCTTAAGGTGGACAGGGGGCATAACAACTAATGAAAAACTGTTTTTT. Encoded protein: CASSLRWTGGITTNEKLFF.

The V gene is TRBV5-1, the J gene TRBJ2-3; D is uncertain. The CDR3 has 13 amino acids. The ends were cut back, 2 bases at V and 2 bases at J, with 6 bases in the middle. Per germline, CDR1 SGHRS and CDR2 YFSETQ. CDR3 bases: TGCGCCAGCAGCTTACTCCTCACAGATACGCAGTATTTT. It yields the protein CASSLLLTDTQYF.

This rearrangement joins TRBV9 to TRBJ2-5; 14 bases line up with TRBD2. The CDR3 covers 16 residues. Germline trimming cut 4 bases from V and 5 bases from J; bases unmatched to any gene: 7. Germline CDR1 is SGDLS and CDR2 is YYNGEE. In DNA form, the CDR3 reads TGTGCCAGCAGCCCGACTAGCGGGAGGGCCAGGGAGACCCAGTACTTC. It yields the protein CASSPTSGRARETQYF.

The chain couples TRBV3-1 (or the pseudogene TRBV3-2) to TRBJ1-3, with a possible D match to TRBD1 (6 bases). The CDR3 is 16 amino acids. V was pared by 0 bases and J by 2 bases, with 11 bases between. The germline gives CDR1 LGHDT, CDR2 YNNKEL (reference sequence). Here the CDR3 reads CASSQDQQGTGNTIYF. CDR3 DNA: TGTGCCAGCAGCCAAGACCAACAGGGAACTGGAAACACCATATATTTT.

This CDR3 reads CATSRVGEGFADTQYF. The CDR3 nucleotides read TGTGCCACCAGCAGAGTAGGGGAGGGGTTTGCAGATACGCAGTATTTT. This chain connects TRBV15 to TRBJ2-3; TRBD2 agrees at 7 bases. Germline V gene lookup returns CDR1 LNHNV and CDR2 YYDKDF (reference sequence). The CDR3 loop spans 16 amino acids. The V and J ends lost 1 base and 4 bases, in that order; junction bases with no gene match: 8.

The chain has TRBV2 and TRBJ1-5; tentative D call: TRBD1 (6 bases). Germline V CDR1 and CDR2: SNHLY, FYNNEI. The CDR3 is 12 amino acids. V was trimmed by 6 bases and J by 4 bases, leaving 7 bases between them. In DNA form, the CDR3 reads TGTGCCAGCAGGCAGGGGAATCAGCCCCAGCATTTT. Its protein product is CASRQGNQPQHF.

V usage is TRBV7-8 and J usage is TRBJ1-5, with 7 nucleotides matching TRBD1. CDR1 is SGHVS and CDR2 is FQNEAQ in the germline V gene. Losses at the gene ends were 6 bases for V and 3 bases for J; bases not matched to a gene: 8. This CDR3 has 15 residues. CDR3 sequence: CASSYRQGDNQPQHF. The CDR3 region has the DNA TGTGCCAGCAGTTACCGACAGGGCGACAATCAGCCCCAGCATTTT.

In its sample, this clone was seen a few times. This chain joins TRBV4-1 and TRBJ2-1; 10 positions agree with TRBD2. Germline trimming cut 4 bases from V and 7 bases from J; bases unmatched to any gene: 13. The germline V gene has CDR1 MGHRA and CDR2 YSYEKL. The CDR3 has 17 amino acids. The CDR3 loop reads CASSPSSSGGRWNEQFF. DNA for the CDR3: TGCGCCAGCAGCCCCTCCTCTAGCGGGGGAAGGTGGAATGAGCAGTTCTTC.

V is TRBV5-1 and J is TRBJ1-4; maybe TRBD1 (5 bases). CDR3 size: 12 residues. V was cut by 4 bases and J by 8 bases, with 9 bases left in between. Looked up from germline, CDR1 is SGHRS and CDR2 is YFSETQ. The CDR3 bases are TGCGCCAGCAGCCAGGGAGGCGAAAAACTGTTTTTT. Encoded protein: CASSQGGEKLFF. Full variable domain (rest looked up from reference TRBV5-1 and TRBJ1-4): KAGVTQTPRYLIKTRGQQVTLSCSPISGHRSVSWYQQTPGQGLQFLFEYFSETQRNKGNFPGRFSGRQFSNSRSEMNVSTLELGDSALYLCASSQGGEKLFFGSGTQLSVL.

The chain is built from TRBV10-3 and TRBJ1-1, with a tentative D call TRBD1 (5 bases). The CDR3 spans 13 residues. The germline V and J ends were trimmed by 4 bases and 4 bases, with 10 bases remaining between them. Germline values: CDR1 ENHRY, CDR2 SYGVKD. CDR3 in amino acids: CAISAGVGTEAFF. In nucleotides, the CDR3 is TGTGCCATCAGTGCGGGGGTGGGCACTGAAGCTTTCTTT.

The chain is built from TRBV7-8 and TRBJ1-4, with 8 bases matching TRBD1. The CDR3 length is 15 residues. The germline gives CDR1 SGHVS, CDR2 FQNEAQ. The V and J ends lost 5 bases and 8 bases, in that order; junction bases with no gene match: 10. CDR3 nucleotides: TGTGCCAGCAGCGGACGACAGGGGTGGGTCGAAAAACTGTTTTTT. It yields the protein CASSGRQGWVEKLFF.

This chain links TRBV28 with TRBJ2-7, with 9 bases matching TRBD1. The CDR3 is made up of 15 amino acids. V lost 7 bases, J lost 6 bases, and 13 bases stayed unmatched. CDR1 is MDHEN and CDR2 is SYDVKM in the germline V gene. The CDR3 DNA is TGTGCCAGCACCCCCGGGGGGACAGGGTGGGGCGAGCAGTACTTC. Translation gives CASTPGGTGWGEQYF.

The chain carries TRBV5-1 and TRBJ1-5; D not resolved. V was clipped by 0 bases and J by 0 bases, with 10 bases between them. Germline V gene data show CDR1 as SGHRS and CDR2 as YFSETQ. The CDR3 consists of 16 residues. The CDR3 loop reads CASSLDTGSSNQPQHF. The CDR3 DNA follows: TGCGCCAGCAGCTTGGATACGGGTTCTAGCAATCAGCCCCAGCATTTT.

The V and J genes are TRBV6-5 and TRBJ1-3; no clear D. Germline loops: CDR1 MNHEY, CDR2 SVGAGI. V lost 0 bases, J lost 8 bases, and 8 bases lay in between. The CDR3 contains 13 residues. CDR3 region: CASSYSPTDTIYF. CDR3 sequence (DNA): TGTGCCAGCAGTTACTCGCCCACAGACACCATATATTTT.

The chain carries TRBV5-1 and TRBJ2-7; TRBD1 is a possible D gene (6 bases). CDR1 SGHRS and CDR2 YFSETQ come from the germline V gene. CDR3 size: 14 residues. V was shortened by 0 bases and J by 2 bases, with 9 bases between the two germline ends. The CDR3 DNA reads TGCGCCAGCAGCTTGGGGACAGATACCTACGAGCAGTACGTC. Amino acid sequence: CASSLGTDTYEQYV.

The rearrangement uses TRBV19 and TRBJ2-6; maybe TRBD1 (6 bases). The ends were cut back, 6 bases at V and 4 bases at J, with 19 bases in the middle. Looked up from germline, CDR1 is LNHDA and CDR2 is SQIVND (reference sequence). There are 17 residues in the CDR3. Here the CDR3 reads CASSPRPQGPGANVLTF. The CDR3 DNA reads TGTGCCAGTAGCCCCCGGCCCCAGGGGCCCGGGGCCAACGTCCTGACTTTC.

The genes are TRBV5-1 and TRBJ1-2; 8 bases agree with TRBD1. Germline CDR1 and CDR2: SGHRS and YFSETQ. The CDR3 covers 13 residues. Losses at the gene ends were 4 bases for V and 5 bases for J; bases not matched to a gene: 4. CDR3 nucleotide sequence: TGCGCCAGCAGCAAGGACAGGGTATATGGCTACACCTTC. Amino acid sequence: CASSKDRVYGYTF.

This chain links TRBV24-1 with TRBJ2-1; TRBD1 matches at 7 bases. Germline V gene sequence: CDR1 KGHDR, CDR2 SFDVKD. V lost 3 bases to trimming and J lost 10 bases; unmatched junction nucleotides: 14. The length of the CDR3 is 16 residues. CDR3 in amino acids: CATSDPEGGGATEQFF. Here the CDR3 DNA reads TGTGCCACCAGTGATCCCGAAGGGGGCGGAGCGACCGAGCAGTTCTTC.

The chain joins TRBV5-4 to TRBJ1-1, with TRBD1 identical over 7 bases. J gave up 4 bases and V 0 bases, and 6 bases lay outside the gene matches. CDR1 and CDR2 (germline): SGHNT, YYREEE (reference sequence). The CDR3 is 15 amino acids. The CDR3 sequence: CASSLARQGGTEAFF. In DNA, the CDR3 is TGTGCCAGCAGCTTGGCCCGACAGGGAGGCACTGAAGCTTTCTTT.

The J gene is TRBJ1-1, the V gene TRBV6-6; D gene unclear. Germline loops: CDR1 MNHNY, CDR2 SVGAGI (reference sequence). The CDR3 length is 13 residues. Trimming pared 8 bases from V and 0 bases from J, leaving 10 bases between. The CDR3 reads CASLSQVNTEAFF. The CDR3 bases are TGTGCCAGCCTGTCGCAGGTGAACACTGAAGCTTTCTTT.

The table lists this clone with a few counts. The chain couples TRBV19 to TRBJ2-6; 7 bases are shared with TRBD1. V lost 5 bases, J lost 4 bases, and 8 bases stayed unmatched. The CDR3 has 16 residues. Per germline, CDR1 LNHDA and CDR2 SQIVND (reference sequence). The CDR3 sequence: CASSRRQGSGANVLTF. CDR3 sequence (DNA): TGTGCCAGTAGTCGCCGACAGGGATCCGGGGCCAACGTCCTGACTTTC.

The chain recombines TRBV10-3 with TRBJ2-1, with D maybe TRBD1 (5 bases). V shed 2 bases and J shed 6 bases, with 14 bases lying between them. Germline CDR1 and CDR2: ENHRY and SYGVKD. The CDR3 runs 15 residues. The CDR3: CAISENAGNGNEQFF. The CDR3 nucleotides read TGTGCCATCAGTGAGAACGCAGGGAATGGCAATGAGCAGTTCTTC.

This chain joins TRBV3-1 (or the pseudogene TRBV3-2) and TRBJ1-5; the match to TRBD1 covers 8 bases. The CDR3 loop spans 15 amino acids. CDR1 LGHDT and CDR2 YNNKEL come from the germline V gene (reference sequence). Unmatched junction bases numbered 5, after V lost 2 bases and J lost 5 bases. The CDR3 coding sequence is TGTGCCAGCAGCCAAAGAGGACAGGGCCATCAGCCCCAGCATTTT. This encodes CASSQRGQGHQPQHF.

As DNA, the CDR3 is TGTGCCAGCAGTTTTCAGACAGGGGCTATCACCGGGGAGCTGTTTTTT. Residues: CASSFQTGAITGELFF. This sequence joins TRBV27 and TRBJ2-2; the match to TRBD1 covers 8 bases. The V gene end was trimmed by 3 bases and the J gene end by 4 bases; junction bases not matched to a gene: 7. The CDR3 consists of 16 residues. Germline V CDR1 and CDR2: MNHEY, SMNVEV (reference sequence).

The rearrangement joins TRBV19 to TRBJ2-5; 11 nucleotides agree with TRBD1. V lost 4 bases to trimming and J lost 4 bases; unmatched junction nucleotides: 8. Germline values: CDR1 LNHDA, CDR2 SQIVND (reference sequence). The length of the CDR3 is 16 residues. The chain's CDR3 is CASSTRTGGRGETQYF. The CDR3, as DNA: TGTGCCAGTAGTACCCGGACAGGGGGCAGAGGAGAGACCCAGTACTTC.

The V gene is TRBV10-2, the J gene TRBJ1-1; possibly TRBD1 for D (5 bases). This CDR3 is built from 15 residues. V lost 7 bases to trimming and J lost 1 base, with 16 bases between them. In germline, CDR1 is WSHSY, CDR2 SAAADI. The CDR3 DNA is TGCGCCAGCATATCTGGAAGGGGCGGGAACACTGAAGCTTTCTTT. Protein product: CASISGRGGNTEAFF.

CDR3 bases: TGTGCCAGCAGCTTCGGAGCGGGCCCTCAAGAGACCCAGTACTTC. It translates to CASSFGAGPQETQYF. The V and J genes are TRBV5-4 and TRBJ2-5; the D gene is possibly TRBD2 (6 bases). CDR3 length: 15 residues. Germline V gives CDR1 SGHNT, CDR2 YYREEE (reference sequence). V was cut by 2 bases and J by 2 bases, with 13 bases left in between.

The V and J genes are TRBV7-9 and TRBJ2-7; 9 bases are a match to TRBD1. The V and J ends lost 5 bases and 2 bases, in that order; junction bases with no gene match: 4. The CDR3 totals 14 residues. Germline-derived CDR1 and CDR2 are SEHNR and FQNEAQ (reference sequence). The CDR3 here is CASSRDRGAYEQYF. CDR3 bases: TGTGCCAGCAGCCGAGACAGGGGGGCCTACGAGCAGTACTTC. Full variable domain (outside the CDR3, taken from reference TRBV7-9 and TRBJ2-7): DTGVSQNPRHKITKRGQNVTFRCDPISEHNRLYWYRQTLGQGPEFLTYFQNEAQLEKSRLLSDRFSAERPKGSFSTLEIQRTEQGDSAMYLCASSRDRGAYEQYFGPGTRLTVT.

Regarding this clone: One end of the junction varies from germline; a read error may be responsible. The J gene is TRBJ2-7, the V gene TRBV27; D unclear. In germline, CDR1 is MNHEY, CDR2 SMNVEV (reference sequence). The CDR3 is made up of 13 amino acids. As DNA, the CDR3 is TGTGCCAGCAGTTTATCGGGCTCCGACGAGCAGTACTTC. Translation: CASSLSGSDEQYF.